This T cell receptor (beta chain) came from a study of blood T cell repertoires in COVID-19. Overall study context: Spain, Italy and the United States supplied samples that represented acute and convalescent COVID-19. PBMCs, B-cell-depleted T cells, or T cells were the source of the cDNA or gDNA that made up the material.

The CDR3 has 13 residues. The V end was cut by 5 bases, the J end by 1 base, with 7 bases between. Germline V CDR1 and CDR2: MNHEY, SMNVEV (reference sequence). Sequencing used immunoSEQ multiplex PCR; TCRdb keeps in-frame clones, though not all of them. Among 150,000 to 200,000 clones listed, 85% to 90% were seen once. The rearrangement joins TRBV27 to TRBJ2-3; D is ambiguous. The TCR originated in a woman aged 25 to 45 with active or convalescent COVID-19. Input material: peripheral blood. The CDR3 sequence: CASSNSGTDTQYF. The CDR3 DNA reads TGTGCCAGCAGTAACAGTGGCACAGATACGCAGTATTTT.